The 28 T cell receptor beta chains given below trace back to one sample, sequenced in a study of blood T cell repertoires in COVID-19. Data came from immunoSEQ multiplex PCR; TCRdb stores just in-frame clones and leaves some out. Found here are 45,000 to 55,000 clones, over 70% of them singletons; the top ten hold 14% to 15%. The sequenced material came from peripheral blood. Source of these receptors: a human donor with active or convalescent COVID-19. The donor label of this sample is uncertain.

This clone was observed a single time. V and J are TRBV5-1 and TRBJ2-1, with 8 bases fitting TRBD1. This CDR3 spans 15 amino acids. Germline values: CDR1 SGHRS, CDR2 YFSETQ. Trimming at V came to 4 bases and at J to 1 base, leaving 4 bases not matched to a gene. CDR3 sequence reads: CASSERTGSYNEQFF. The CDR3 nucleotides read TGCGCCAGCAGCGAAAGGACAGGGTCCTACAATGAGCAGTTCTTC.

The CDR3 DNA reads as TGTGCCAGCAGTTTATGGGTACTAGCGGGAGGGCCGGGTGAGCAGTTCTTC. Translated: CASSLWVLAGGPGEQFF. The chain is built from TRBV28 and TRBJ2-1; TRBD2 aligns across 13 bases. J was trimmed by 9 bases and V by 0 bases; bases with no gene match: 8. In germline, CDR1 is MDHEN, CDR2 SYDVKM. The CDR3 has 17 amino acids.

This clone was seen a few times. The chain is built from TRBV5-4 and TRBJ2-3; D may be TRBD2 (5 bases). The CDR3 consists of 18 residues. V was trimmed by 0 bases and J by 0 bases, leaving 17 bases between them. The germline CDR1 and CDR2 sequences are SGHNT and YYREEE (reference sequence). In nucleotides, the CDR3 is TGTGCCAGCAGCTTGGGGGTGGTGACGGGAACTAGCACAGATACGCAGTATTTT. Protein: CASSLGVVTGTSTDTQYF.

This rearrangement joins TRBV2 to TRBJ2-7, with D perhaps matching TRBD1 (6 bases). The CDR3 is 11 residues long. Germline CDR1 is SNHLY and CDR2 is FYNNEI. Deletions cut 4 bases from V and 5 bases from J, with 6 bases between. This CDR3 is CASSGTDEQYF. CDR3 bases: TGTGCCAGCAGTGGGACAGACGAGCAGTACTTC.

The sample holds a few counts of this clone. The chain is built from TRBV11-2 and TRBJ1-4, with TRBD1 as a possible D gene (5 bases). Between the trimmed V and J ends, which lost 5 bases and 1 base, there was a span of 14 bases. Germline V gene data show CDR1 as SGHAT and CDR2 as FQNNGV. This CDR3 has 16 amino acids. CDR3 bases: TGTGCCAGCAGCCGAAGCGCAAGGGGAACTAATGAAAAACTGTTTTTT. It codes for CASSRSARGTNEKLFF.

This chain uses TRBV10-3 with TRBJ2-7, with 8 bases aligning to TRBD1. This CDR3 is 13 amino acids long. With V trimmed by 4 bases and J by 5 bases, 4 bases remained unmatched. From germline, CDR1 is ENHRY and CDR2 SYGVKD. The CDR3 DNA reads TGTGCCATCAGTGCCAGGGGACAGGACGAGCAGTACTTC. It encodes CAISARGQDEQYF.

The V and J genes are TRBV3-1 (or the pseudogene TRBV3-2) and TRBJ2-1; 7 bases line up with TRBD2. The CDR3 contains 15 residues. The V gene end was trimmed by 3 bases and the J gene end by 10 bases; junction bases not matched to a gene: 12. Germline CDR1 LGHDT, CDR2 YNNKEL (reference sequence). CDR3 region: CASSHRTRTVNEQFF. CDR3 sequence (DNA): TGTGCCAGCAGCCACAGGACTAGGACCGTAAACGAGCAGTTCTTC.

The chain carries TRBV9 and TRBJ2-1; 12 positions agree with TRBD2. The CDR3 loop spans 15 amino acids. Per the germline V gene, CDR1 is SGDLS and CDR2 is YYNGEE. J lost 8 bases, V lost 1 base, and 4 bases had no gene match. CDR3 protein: CASSVMTSGSDEQFF. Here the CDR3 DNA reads TGTGCCAGCAGCGTAATGACTAGCGGGAGTGATGAGCAGTTCTTC.

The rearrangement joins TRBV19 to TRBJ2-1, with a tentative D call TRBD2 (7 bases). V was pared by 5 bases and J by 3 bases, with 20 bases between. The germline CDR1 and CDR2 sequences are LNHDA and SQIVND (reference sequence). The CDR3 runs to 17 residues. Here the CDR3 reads CASSDRGRQRGYNEQFF. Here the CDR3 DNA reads TGTGCCAGTAGTGACCGGGGGCGGCAGCGGGGCTACAATGAGCAGTTCTTC.

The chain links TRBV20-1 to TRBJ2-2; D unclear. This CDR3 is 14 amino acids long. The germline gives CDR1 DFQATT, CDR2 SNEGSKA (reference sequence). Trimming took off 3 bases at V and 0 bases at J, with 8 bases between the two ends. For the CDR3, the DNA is TGCAGTGCTAGTAAAGCACCGAACACCGGGGAGCTGTTTTTT. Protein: CSASKAPNTGELFF.

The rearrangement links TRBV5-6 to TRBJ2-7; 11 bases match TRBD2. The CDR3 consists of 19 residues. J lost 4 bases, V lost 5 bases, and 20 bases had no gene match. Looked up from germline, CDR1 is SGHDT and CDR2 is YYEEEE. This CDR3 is CASRDLAGGLRHDSYEQYF. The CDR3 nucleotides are TGTGCCAGCAGGGATTTAGCGGGAGGGCTACGACACGACTCATACGAGCAGTACTTC.

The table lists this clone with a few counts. The CDR3: CASLDSGGPDTQYF. The CDR3 region has the DNA TGTGCCAGCCTAGATTCGGGAGGCCCAGATACGCAGTATTTT. The V call is TRBV2, the J call TRBJ2-3; the match to TRBD2 covers 7 bases. The CDR3 is 14 amino acids. Germline lookup yields CDR1 SNHLY and CDR2 FYNNEI. Trimming took 8 bases from V and 4 from J; bases not matched to a gene: 9.

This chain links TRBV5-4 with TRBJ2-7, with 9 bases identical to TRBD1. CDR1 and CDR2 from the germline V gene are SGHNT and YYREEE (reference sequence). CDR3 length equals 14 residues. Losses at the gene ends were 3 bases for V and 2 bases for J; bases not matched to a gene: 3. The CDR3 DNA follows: TGTGCCAGCAGCTCTCGACAGGGGGCCTACGAGCAGTACTTC. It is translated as CASSSRQGAYEQYF. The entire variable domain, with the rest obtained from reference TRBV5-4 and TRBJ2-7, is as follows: ETGVTQSPTHLIKTRGQQVTLRCSSQSGHNTVSWYQQALGQGPQFIFQYYREEENGRGNFPPRFSGLQFPNYSSELNVNALELDDSALYLCASSSRQGAYEQYFGPGTRLTVT.

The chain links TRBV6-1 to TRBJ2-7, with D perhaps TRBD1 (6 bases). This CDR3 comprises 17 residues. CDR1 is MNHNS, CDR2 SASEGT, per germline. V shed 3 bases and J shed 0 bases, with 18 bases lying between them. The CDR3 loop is CASSDGGRAVSSYEQYF. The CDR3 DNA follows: TGTGCCAGCAGTGATGGGGGCAGGGCTGTGAGCTCCTACGAGCAGTACTTC.

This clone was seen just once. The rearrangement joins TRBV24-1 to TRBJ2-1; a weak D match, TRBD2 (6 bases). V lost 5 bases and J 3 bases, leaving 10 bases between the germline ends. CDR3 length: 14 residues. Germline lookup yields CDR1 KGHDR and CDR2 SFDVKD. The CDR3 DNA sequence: TGTGCCACCAGTGCGGGGGAGTACTACAATGAGCAGTTCTTC. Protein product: CATSAGEYYNEQFF.

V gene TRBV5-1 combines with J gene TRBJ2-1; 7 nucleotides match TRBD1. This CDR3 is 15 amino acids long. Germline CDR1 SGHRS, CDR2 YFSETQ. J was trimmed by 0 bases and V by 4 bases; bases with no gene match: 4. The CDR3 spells CASSPGTASYNEQFF. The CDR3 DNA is TGCGCCAGCAGCCCGGGGACAGCCTCCTACAATGAGCAGTTCTTC.

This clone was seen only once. Here the CDR3 reads CATATSGKETQYF. DNA of the CDR3: TGTGCCACCGCGACTAGCGGGAAGGAGACCCAGTACTTC. The chain combines TRBV19 with TRBJ2-5; 11 bases line up with TRBD2. CDR1 LNHDA and CDR2 SQIVND come from the germline V gene (reference sequence). The junction had 6 bases not matched to a gene; V was cut back by 10 bases and J by 5 bases. The CDR3 has 13 amino acids. Together with reference TRBV19 and TRBJ2-5, the CDR3 gives the full variable domain: DGGITQSPKYLFRKEGQNVTLSCEQNLNHDAMYWYRQDPGQGLRLIYYSQIVNDFQKGDIAEGYSVSREKKESFPLTVTSAQKNPTAFYLCATATSGKETQYFGPGTRLLVL.

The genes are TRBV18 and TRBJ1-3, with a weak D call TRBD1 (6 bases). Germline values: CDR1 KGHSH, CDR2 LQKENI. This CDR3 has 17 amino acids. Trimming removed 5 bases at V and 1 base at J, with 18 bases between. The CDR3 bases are TGTGCCAGCTCAGAGGCCACAGGGAAACTTTCTGGAAACACCATATATTTT. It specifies CASSEATGKLSGNTIYF. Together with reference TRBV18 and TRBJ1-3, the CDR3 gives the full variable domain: NAGVMQNPRHLVRRRGQEARLRCSPMKGHSHVYWYRQLPEEGLKFMVYLQKENIIDESGMPKERFSAEFPKEGPSILRIQQVVRGDSAAYFCASSEATGKLSGNTIYFGEGSWLTVV.

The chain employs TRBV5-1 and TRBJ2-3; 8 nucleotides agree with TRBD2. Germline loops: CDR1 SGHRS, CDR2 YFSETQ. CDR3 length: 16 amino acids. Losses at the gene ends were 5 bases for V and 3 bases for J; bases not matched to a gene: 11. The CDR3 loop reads CASRKIAGPLTDTQYF. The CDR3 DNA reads TGCGCCAGCAGGAAGATAGCGGGACCACTTACAGATACGCAGTATTTT.

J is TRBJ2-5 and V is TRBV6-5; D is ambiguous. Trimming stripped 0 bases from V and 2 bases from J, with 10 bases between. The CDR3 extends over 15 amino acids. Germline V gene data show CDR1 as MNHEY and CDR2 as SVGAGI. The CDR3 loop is CASSYSRPNQETQYF. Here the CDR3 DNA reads TGTGCCAGCAGTTACTCGAGGCCCAATCAAGAGACCCAGTACTTC.

For the CDR3, the DNA is TGTGCCAGCAGTTCTCTCGCGGGGGGCACCGGGGAGCTGTTTTTT. Translating it yields CASSSLAGGTGELFF. The V gene is TRBV28, the J gene TRBJ2-2; 8 bases line up with TRBD2. Germline CDR1 MDHEN, CDR2 SYDVKM. The CDR3 covers 15 residues. Trimming removed 4 bases from V and 4 bases from J; junction bases left unmatched: 5.

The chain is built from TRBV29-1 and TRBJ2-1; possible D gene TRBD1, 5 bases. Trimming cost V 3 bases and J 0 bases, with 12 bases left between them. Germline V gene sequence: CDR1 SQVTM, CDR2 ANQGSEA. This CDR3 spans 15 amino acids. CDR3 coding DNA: TGCAGCGTTGATCAGGGCGTAAGCTCCTACAATGAGCAGTTCTTC. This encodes CSVDQGVSSYNEQFF.

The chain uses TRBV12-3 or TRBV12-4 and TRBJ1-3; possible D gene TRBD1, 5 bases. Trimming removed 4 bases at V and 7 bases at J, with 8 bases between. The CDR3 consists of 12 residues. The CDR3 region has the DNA TGTGCCAGCAGTTCGACAGCGAACACCATATATTTT. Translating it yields CASSSTANTIYF.

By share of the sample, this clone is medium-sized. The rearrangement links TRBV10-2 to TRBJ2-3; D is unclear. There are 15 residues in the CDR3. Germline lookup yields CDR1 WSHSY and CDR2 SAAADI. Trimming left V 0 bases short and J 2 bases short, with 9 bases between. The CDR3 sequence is CASSESPTPTDTQYF. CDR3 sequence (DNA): TGCGCCAGCAGTGAGTCTCCGACTCCCACAGATACGCAGTATTTT.

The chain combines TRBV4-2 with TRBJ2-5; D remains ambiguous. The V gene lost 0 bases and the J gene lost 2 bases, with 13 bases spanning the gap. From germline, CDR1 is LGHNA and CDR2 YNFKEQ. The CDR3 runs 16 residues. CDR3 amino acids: CASSQESPGHQETQYF. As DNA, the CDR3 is TGTGCCAGCAGCCAAGAGTCGCCTGGCCATCAAGAGACCCAGTACTTC.

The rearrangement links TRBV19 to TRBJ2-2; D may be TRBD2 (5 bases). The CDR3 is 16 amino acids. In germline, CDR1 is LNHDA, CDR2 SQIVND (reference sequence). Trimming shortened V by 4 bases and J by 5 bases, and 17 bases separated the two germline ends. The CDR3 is CASSKTEPSGTGELFF. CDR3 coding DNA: TGTGCCAGTAGTAAAACAGAACCCTCGGGGACCGGGGAGCTGTTTTTT.

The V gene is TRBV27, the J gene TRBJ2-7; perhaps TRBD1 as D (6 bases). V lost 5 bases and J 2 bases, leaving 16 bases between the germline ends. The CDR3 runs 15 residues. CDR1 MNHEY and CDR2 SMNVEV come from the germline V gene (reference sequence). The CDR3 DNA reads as TGTGCCAGCAGTCAGCGGACAGCCACCCCCTACGAGCAGTACTTC. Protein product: CASSQRTATPYEQYF.

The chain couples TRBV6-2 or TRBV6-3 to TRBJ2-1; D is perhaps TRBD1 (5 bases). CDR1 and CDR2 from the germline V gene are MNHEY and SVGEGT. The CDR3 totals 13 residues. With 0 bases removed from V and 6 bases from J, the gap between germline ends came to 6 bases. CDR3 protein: CASSYSGVNEQFF. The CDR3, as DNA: TGTGCCAGCAGTTACTCAGGGGTCAATGAGCAGTTCTTC.